Below, one T cell receptor (beta chain) is given with its context. Amplified regions were TCR beta CDR3 sequences from RNA transcripts. An initial round of RT-PCR targeting the TCR CDR3 relied on the HTBI primer set. TCRdb processed the multiplex PCR reads anew with MiXCR; each CDR3 protein has one entry. The top ten clones hold less than 70% of a sample with roughly 280,000 distinct CDR3 sequences, approximately 17% of them seen once. Germline assignment: CDR1 SEHNR and CDR2 FQNEAQ (reference sequence). The CDR3 consists of 16 residues. Trimming took off 5 bases at V and 1 base at J, with 18 bases between the two ends. This entry belongs to a study of T cells in Graves' hyperthyroidism and ophthalmopathy.

The sequenced material came from blood. The chain links TRBV7-9 to TRBJ2-7; no definite D call. This TCR was sampled from a woman aged 55-70 years with Graves' ophthalmopathy. The CDR3 sequence: CASSLRAAKTSYEQYF. The CDR3 nucleotides read TGTGCCAGCAGCCTTAGGGCGGCCAAAACATCCTACGAGCAGTACTTC.